These 19 T cell receptor beta chains originate from one sample sequenced in a study of identifying expanded T cells in peripheral blood (dated by TCRdb to between 2018 and 2021). The library relied on the immunoSEQ multiplex PCR assay. TCRdb took over this immuneACCESS table, retaining in-frame rearrangements with V and J assigned. Such tables are incomplete; in checked studies, under half of the missing clones stem from an unresolved V gene, and the remainder is unexplained. This sample is represented by tens of thousands of clones; approximately 88% of them were singletons. 4% of the sample is in the top ten clones. Material: blood. These receptors were taken from a person aged 18-70 years in good health.

The V and J genes are TRBV7-3 and TRBJ2-2; unclear D gene. Looked up from germline, CDR1 is SGHTA and CDR2 is FQGTGA. Deletions cut 1 base from V and 7 bases from J, with 7 bases between. There are 13 residues in the CDR3. This CDR3 is CASSLSGIGELFF. CDR3 coding DNA: TGTGCCAGCAGCTTAAGTGGGATCGGGGAGCTGTTTTTT.

The rearrangement joins TRBV2 to TRBJ2-3; 7 bases are shared with TRBD2. V was pared by 6 bases and J by 4 bases, with 7 bases of the junction left unmatched. This CDR3 has 14 amino acids. CDR1 is SNHLY and CDR2 is FYNNEI in the germline V gene. CDR3 nucleotides: TGTGCCAGCAGGCTGGGGGAGGGCGCAGATACGCAGTATTTT. Translation: CASRLGEGADTQYF.

The chain recombines TRBV5-1 with TRBJ2-5; D might be TRBD2 (6 bases). CDR1 SGHRS and CDR2 YFSETQ come from the germline V gene. The CDR3 extends over 15 amino acids. V gave up 2 bases and J gave up 0 bases, with 11 bases separating them. Here the CDR3 DNA reads TGCGCCAGCAGCTTATTTGCGGGGAACCAAGAGACCCAGTACTTC. Its protein product is CASSLFAGNQETQYF.

The chain employs TRBV2 and TRBJ2-5; the D is unclear. There are 15 residues in the CDR3. V was pared by 5 bases and J by 6 bases, with 19 bases between. CDR1 and CDR2 (germline): SNHLY, FYNNEI. The CDR3 sequence is CASSPYIGFQQTQYF. CDR3 in DNA: TGTGCCAGCAGTCCCTACATAGGGTTCCAGCAGACCCAGTACTTC.

The chain combines TRBV4-3 with TRBJ2-7, with 7 bases identical to TRBD1. CDR1 is LGHNA, CDR2 YSLEER, per germline. V shed 0 bases and J 2 bases; nucleotides not matched to a gene: 10. CDR3 length: 17 residues. For the CDR3, the DNA is TGCGCCAGCAGCCAAGATTCTGAGAGACAGGGAGCCTACGAGCAGTACTTC. Translation: CASSQDSERQGAYEQYF.

In its sample, this clone was seen once. The gene calls are TRBV18 and TRBJ2-5; D unclear. The germline V and J ends were trimmed by 0 bases and 3 bases, with 5 bases remaining between them. There are 13 residues in the CDR3. The germline V gene encodes CDR1 KGHSH and CDR2 LQKENI. CDR3 protein: CASSPPSEETQYF. Here the CDR3 DNA reads TGTGCCAGCTCACCACCAAGTGAAGAGACCCAGTACTTC.

V is TRBV6-5 and J is TRBJ2-1; D unresolved. Germline CDR1 MNHEY, CDR2 SVGAGI. Trimming shortened V by 10 bases and J by 5 bases, and 9 bases separated the two germline ends. This CDR3 comprises 11 residues. The CDR3 is CATTWNNEQFF. The CDR3, as DNA: TGTGCCACCACCTGGAACAATGAGCAGTTCTTC.

The chain employs TRBV7-2 and TRBJ2-7; 8 bases fit TRBD1. V shed 5 bases and J 1 base; nucleotides not matched to a gene: 10. The CDR3 spans 16 residues. The V gene's germline CDR1 is SGHTA and CDR2 FQGNSA. CDR3 residues: CASSISTGGLSYEQYF. The CDR3 coding sequence is TGTGCCAGCAGCATAAGTACAGGGGGTTTATCCTACGAGCAGTACTTC.

The gene calls are TRBV19 and TRBJ1-5; 8 bases are a match to TRBD1. The CDR3 runs to 15 residues. Germline V CDR1 and CDR2: LNHDA, SQIVND (reference sequence). V lost 3 bases to trimming and J lost 3 bases; unmatched junction nucleotides: 4. For the CDR3, the DNA is TGTGCCAGTAGTATTCAGGGGGCTTACAATCAGCCCCAGCATTTT. Protein: CASSIQGAYNQPQHF.

Of note for this clone: An end of the junction differs from the germline gene, which may be a read error. This chain links TRBV30 with TRBJ1-4; TRBD1 aligns across 9 bases. This CDR3 contains 10 residues. Germline CDR1 is GTSNPN and CDR2 is SVGIG (reference sequence). The CDR3: CAWSVGTGLF. CDR3 nucleotide sequence: TGTGCCTGGAGTGTAGGGACAGGGCTTTTT.

By proportion, this clone is medium-sized. The chain carries TRBV6-4 and TRBJ2-3; 10 bases are a match to TRBD2. The germline gives CDR1 MRHNA, CDR2 SNTAGT. V gave up 5 bases and J gave up 6 bases; unmatched junction bases: 5. The CDR3 has 14 residues. The CDR3 DNA follows: TGTGCCAGCAGTCGCGCTAGCGGGGGTGATACGCAGTATTTT. It specifies CASSRASGGDTQYF.

This chain joins TRBV6-5 and TRBJ2-1; the match to TRBD1 covers 7 bases. V was pared by 2 bases and J by 6 bases, with 4 bases of the junction left unmatched. Germline V lookup: CDR1 MNHEY, CDR2 SVGAGI. The CDR3 is 14 residues long. The CDR3 DNA reads TGTGCCAGCAGTTACGCGACAGGGTCCAATGAGCAGTTCTTC. The encoded protein is CASSYATGSNEQFF.

This sequence joins TRBV7-9 and TRBJ1-1, with 9 bases lining up with TRBD1. This CDR3 region has 15 residues. Germline V lookup: CDR1 SEHNR, CDR2 FQNEAQ (reference sequence). V lost 4 bases and J lost 4; bases outside the gene matches: 7. The CDR3, as DNA: TGTGCCAGCAGCTACAACAGGGGGCCTGGCACTGAAGCTTTCTTT. It specifies CASSYNRGPGTEAFF.

The J gene is TRBJ2-7, the V gene TRBV7-9, with TRBD1 matching over 11 bases. Trimming removed 1 base from V and 4 bases from J; junction bases left unmatched: 9. In germline, CDR1 is SEHNR, CDR2 FQNEAQ (reference sequence). CDR3 length equals 17 residues. The CDR3 here is CASSLGPPGTGGYEQYF. The CDR3 DNA reads TGTGCCAGCAGCTTAGGTCCCCCCGGGACAGGGGGATACGAGCAGTACTTC.

The chain carries TRBV6-9 and TRBJ2-6, with D perhaps TRBD2 (6 bases). The CDR3 runs 15 residues. The germline CDR1 and CDR2 sequences are MNHGY and SVAAGI. The V end was cut by 6 bases, the J end by 2 bases, with 11 bases between. Written as DNA, the CDR3 is TGTGCCAGCAGCCACCGGGGGACTGGGGCCAACGTCCTGACTTTC. This gives the protein CASSHRGTGANVLTF.

V and J are TRBV28 and TRBJ2-3; TRBD1 matches 7 bases. The junction had 12 bases not matched to a gene; V was cut back by 5 bases and J by 7 bases. In germline, CDR1 is MDHEN, CDR2 SYDVKM. The CDR3 sequence is 15 residues long. In DNA, the CDR3 is TGTGCCAGCAGTCCACGACAGGGCATAGGATATACGCAGTATTTT. Translation gives CASSPRQGIGYTQYF.

The V call is TRBV5-4, the J call TRBJ2-3, with 11 positions matching TRBD2. The trim removed 3 bases at V and 4 bases at J, leaving 7 bases unmatched. This CDR3 region has 16 residues. CDR1 is SGHNT and CDR2 is YYREEE in the germline V gene (reference sequence). The CDR3 nucleotides are TGTGCCAGCAGCTCGTTAGCGGGGGGGCCGTCAGATACGCAGTATTTT. Its translation: CASSSLAGGPSDTQYF.

The chain is built from TRBV11-2 and TRBJ1-1; no clear D gene. The V end was cut by 0 bases, the J end by 6 bases, with 11 bases between. The CDR3 totals 14 residues. Looked up from germline, CDR1 is SGHAT and CDR2 is FQNNGV. Written as DNA, the CDR3 is TGTGCCAGCAGCTTAGATCTACGAGTCCCTGAAGCTTTCTTT. This encodes CASSLDLRVPEAFF.

This clone was detected only once. This chain links TRBV27 with TRBJ2-5; D possibly uses TRBD1 or TRBD2 (5 bases each). The CDR3 contains 16 residues. V lost 6 bases and J lost 6, with 23 bases in between. The germline V gene encodes CDR1 MNHEY and CDR2 SMNVEV (reference sequence). This chain's CDR3 is CASSDHPGRSRKTQYF. Written as DNA, the CDR3 is TGTGCCAGCAGCGATCACCCGGGACGCTCTCGTAAGACCCAGTACTTC.